This is a list of T cell receptor beta chains from one sample in a study of PD-L1 blockade in urothelial cancer. Some clones are missing from TCRdb's copy, which holds only in-frame ones; the method was immunoSEQ multiplex PCR. This sample has some 49,000 clones, with about 85% found just once. The sequences come from PBMCs, collected around atezolizumab (anti-PD-L1) treatment. The source of these receptors is a man between 60 and 75 years old with urothelial cancer. CDR3s include the opening cysteine and the closing phenylalanine or tryptophan. A D gene is named only where the DNA matches it firmly. The listing skips clone size in some rows; elsewhere it reads once, few, many or a size class.

D: NA
V: TRBV5-1
size: NA
J: TRBJ1-3
DNA: TGCGCCAGCAGCTTGAGGGGCCAGACTTCCTCTGGAAACACCATATATTTT
CDR3: CASSLRGQTSSGNTIYF

D: TRBD2
V: TRBV5-4
size: NA
J: TRBJ2-7
DNA: TGTGCCAGCAGCTTGGCAGGGGCTAGCGGGAGCCCCTACGAGCAGTACTTC
CDR3: CASSLAGASGSPYEQYF

D: NA
V: TRBV27
size: NA
J: TRBJ2-3
DNA: TGTGCCAGCAGTCAACCGACAGAATACACAGATACGCAGTATTTT
CDR3: CASSQPTEYTDTQYF

D: NA
V: TRBV5-6
size: NA
J: TRBJ2-2
DNA: TGTGCCAGCAGCTACCGGGCCGGGGAGCTGTTTTTT
CDR3: CASSYRAGELFF

D: TRBD2
V: TRBV29-1
size: NA
J: TRBJ2-7
DNA: TGCAGCGCGACACTTGGACTAGCTGGCGAGCAGTACTTC
CDR3: CSATLGLAGEQYF

D: TRBD1
V: TRBV2
size: few
J: TRBJ1-5
DNA: TGTGCCAGCAGTGAAAGCAGGGGGCAGGGACAGCCCCAGCATTTT
CDR3: CASSESRGQGQPQHF

D: TRBD2
V: TRBV5-4
size: NA
J: TRBJ2-3
DNA: TGTGCCAGCAGCCCAGGACTAGCGACAGATACGCAGTATTTT
CDR3: CASSPGLATDTQYF

D: TRBD2
V: TRBV5-1
size: NA
J: TRBJ2-1
DNA: TGCGCCAGCAGCTTGGAGGAGGGACTAGCGGTAAATGAGCAGTTCTTC
CDR3: CASSLEEGLAVNEQFF

D: TRBD1
V: TRBV5-4
size: NA
J: TRBJ2-3
DNA: TGTGCCAGCAGCTCGCCGGGACAGAGCACAGATACGCAGTATTTT
CDR3: CASSSPGQSTDTQYF

D: NA
V: TRBV4-1
size: NA
J: TRBJ1-2
DNA: TGCGCCAGCACCCCAAAAGAGGGTGGCTACACCTTC
CDR3: CASTPKEGGYTF

D: TRBD1
V: TRBV27
size: NA
J: TRBJ1-5
DNA: TGTGCCAGCAGTTTCCGCGGACAGGGGCGGCAGCCCCAGCATTTT
CDR3: CASSFRGQGRQPQHF

D: NA
V: TRBV2
size: NA
J: TRBJ1-4
DNA: TGTGCCAGCAGGACACAGCGGGACAATGAAAAACTGTTTTTT
CDR3: CASRTQRDNEKLFF

D: NA
V: TRBV4-2
size: NA
J: TRBJ1-5
DNA: TGTGCCAGCAGCCAAGATCAGGGATTCGGCAATCAGCCCCAGCATTTT
CDR3: CASSQDQGFGNQPQHF

D: NA
V: TRBV6-5
size: few
J: TRBJ2-6
DNA: TGTGCCAGCAGTTTTGGACTTCGGGGGGCCAACGTCCTGACTTTC
CDR3: CASSFGLRGANVLTF

D: NA
V: TRBV7-3
size: NA
J: TRBJ2-7
DNA: TGTGCCAGCTCCGGGGTGGACGAGCAGTACTTC
CDR3: CASSGVDEQYF

D: NA
V: TRBV2
size: NA
J: TRBJ2-5
DNA: TGTGCCAGAGGGGTGGGCAGTCAAGAGACCCAGTACTTC
CDR3: CARGVGSQETQYF

D: NA
V: TRBV7-8
size: NA
J: TRBJ1-5
DNA: TGTGCCAGCAGCTTAGCAGGGGGTCGCAATCAGCCCCAGCATTTT
CDR3: CASSLAGGRNQPQHF

D: NA
V: TRBV7-9
size: NA
J: TRBJ1-2
DNA: TGTGCCAGCAGCCCATCCAACAGGGTAGAAGGCTACACCTTC
CDR3: CASSPSNRVEGYTF

D: TRBD1
V: TRBV18
size: NA
J: TRBJ1-2
DNA: TGTGCCAGCTCATTGGGACAGGGGTATGGCTACACCTTC
CDR3: CASSLGQGYGYTF

D: NA
V: TRBV11-1
size: NA
J: TRBJ2-2
DNA: TGTGCCAGCAGCGGAACCAGGGTGAACACCGGGGAGCTGTTTTTT
CDR3: CASSGTRVNTGELFF

D: NA
V: TRBV6-1
size: NA
J: TRBJ1-2
DNA: TGTGCCAGCAGTGAAGTGCACAGTCAACCCTATGGCTACACCTTC
CDR3: CASSEVHSQPYGYTF

D: NA
V: TRBV7-2
size: NA
J: TRBJ1-3
DNA: TGTGCCAGCAGCCCTACAGGGTCTGCGGGAAACACCATATATTTT
CDR3: CASSPTGSAGNTIYF

D: TRBD1
V: TRBV15
size: NA
J: TRBJ1-1
DNA: TGTGCCACCAGCAGAGAGAAATACAGGGGAGACACTGAAGCTTTCTTT
CDR3: CATSREKYRGDTEAFF

D: TRBD1
V: TRBV5-6
size: NA
J: TRBJ1-6
DNA: TGTGCCAGCAGCCAAAAAGACAGGGGCCATCCCTCCTATAATTCACCCCTCCACTTT
CDR3: CASSQKDRGHPSYNSPLHF

D: NA
V: TRBV11-2
size: once
J: TRBJ1-1
DNA: TGTGCCACTGCCCAGGGTTATTCGACTGAAGCTTTCTTT
CDR3: CATAQGYSTEAFF

D: NA
V: TRBV10-1
size: NA
J: TRBJ2-3
DNA: TGCGCCAGCAGTGTTACCAGGGGTGCCCCAGATACGCAGTATTTT
CDR3: CASSVTRGAPDTQYF

D: NA
V: TRBV30
size: NA
J: TRBJ1-1
DNA: TGTGCCTGGAAGCTCGAAACCTACACTGAAGCTTTCTTT
CDR3: CAWKLETYTEAFF

D: NA
V: TRBV29-1
size: NA
J: TRBJ2-3
DNA: TGCAGCGTCTGCCGAGGCGAGGAAGGCACAGATACGCAGTATTTT
CDR3: CSVCRGEEGTDTQYF

D: TRBD1
V: TRBV7-9
size: NA
J: TRBJ1-5
DNA: TGTGCCAGCAGCTTAAGCGGAGGGACAGGGACTCAGCCCCAGCATTTT
CDR3: CASSLSGGTGTQPQHF

D: NA
V: TRBV7-9
size: NA
J: TRBJ2-3
DNA: TGTGCCAGCAGCTCCCCGGGGAACTCAGATACGCAGTATTTT
CDR3: CASSSPGNSDTQYF

D: TRBD2
V: TRBV11-2
size: NA
J: TRBJ2-1
DNA: TGTGCCAGCCGCCCGACTAGCGGGGGGATAACTTACGTGAATGAGCAGTTCTTC
CDR3: CASRPTSGGITYVNEQFF

D: TRBD2
V: TRBV13
size: NA
J: TRBJ2-1
DNA: TGTGCCAGCAGCTTAGGCAGTTCGGGGGGGCCGTCCCCTGAGCAGTTCTTC
CDR3: CASSLGSSGGPSPEQFF

D: TRBD2
V: TRBV30
size: NA
J: TRBJ2-5
DNA: TGTGCCTGGAGTGCCCCTAGCGGGGGGGTGCGGGGCCAAGAGACCCAGTACTTC
CDR3: CAWSAPSGGVRGQETQYF

D: NA
V: TRBV10-1
size: NA
J: TRBJ1-2
DNA: TGCGCCAGCAGCGAAGACAGGACCTATGGCTACACCTTC
CDR3: CASSEDRTYGYTF

D: NA
V: TRBV9
size: NA
J: TRBJ1-3
DNA: TGTGCCAGCAGCGTAGCTACGTCAACCTCTGGAAACACCATATATTTT
CDR3: CASSVATSTSGNTIYF

D: NA
V: TRBV5-1
size: NA
J: TRBJ2-5
DNA: TGCGCCAGCAGCTTGGGCCCAGGGCGGGAGACCCAGTACTTC
CDR3: CASSLGPGRETQYF

D: NA
V: TRBV5-1
size: NA
J: TRBJ1-4
DNA: TGCGCCAGCAGCTTGGATATAGGGGTTGGTGAAAAACTGTTTTTT
CDR3: CASSLDIGVGEKLFF

D: TRBD2
V: TRBV9
size: NA
J: TRBJ2-7
DNA: TGTGCCAGCAGCGTAAGGGGTCTAGCGGGGGCAAACGAGCAGTACTTC
CDR3: CASSVRGLAGANEQYF

D: NA
V: TRBV2
size: NA
J: TRBJ1-4
DNA: TGTGCCAGCAGTGCTACAGGGTCAACTAATGAAAAACTGTTTTTT
CDR3: CASSATGSTNEKLFF

D: NA
V: TRBV4-2
size: NA
J: TRBJ1-1
DNA: TGTGCCAGCACCCCAGTGAACAGGGAGAATGAAGCTTTCTTT
CDR3: CASTPVNRENEAFF

D: TRBD1
V: TRBV5-1
size: NA
J: TRBJ2-7
DNA: TGCGCCAGCAGCTTCCAGGGGGCTTCCTACGAGCAGTACTTC
CDR3: CASSFQGASYEQYF

D: NA
V: TRBV7-2
size: NA
J: TRBJ1-1
DNA: TGTGCCAGCAGCTTAGTCCAGAACACTGAAGCTTTCTTT
CDR3: CASSLVQNTEAFF